This T cell receptor (beta chain) came from a study of Graves' ophthalmopathy and Graves' hyperthyroidism. This CDR3 is 20 amino acids long. V lost 0 bases, J lost 0 bases, and 10 bases stayed unmatched. Per germline, CDR1 SGHRS and CDR2 YFSETQ. RNA transcripts yielded amplified TCR beta CDR3 regions. Amplification began with first-round RT-PCR using HTBI primers, then second-round multiplex PCR was performed. TCRdb re-analysed the multiplex PCR reads in MiXCR, keeping a single row per CDR3 protein. The profile covers 660,000 or so distinct CDR3 sequences, with about 41% appearing a single time and 3% to 4% taken by the ten largest. Moderate-to-severe activity, CAS at least 3, NOSPECS at least 4 and duration under 3 months characterized donors with ophthalmopathy. Establishment of the diagnosis relied upon clinical symptoms, serum thyroxine, TRAb, thyroid ultrasound and orbital computed tomography.

The origin of this receptor is an adult man with Graves' ophthalmopathy. Specimen: peripheral blood. The chain carries TRBV5-1 and TRBJ2-7, with 15 bases identical to TRBD2. The CDR3 DNA follows: TGCGCCAGCAGCTTGGGGACATCTTGGACTAGCGGGAGGGCCTCCTACGAGCAGTACTTC. It codes for CASSLGTSWTSGRASYEQYF.